These 21 T cell receptor beta chains were all obtained from the same sample, sequenced in a study of blood T cell repertoires in COVID-19. Measured with immunoSEQ multiplex PCR; TCRdb has only the in-frame clones, and not every one. The data show around 92,000 clones, 65% to 85% seen once. What was sequenced was peripheral blood. The receptor source for this set is a woman older than 75 with acute or convalescent COVID-19.

V usage is TRBV7-2 and J usage is TRBJ2-5, with a possible D match to TRBD2 (7 bases). V gave up 1 base and J gave up 5 bases, with 11 bases separating them. Germline V gives CDR1 SGHTA, CDR2 FQGNSA. The CDR3 spans 14 residues. The CDR3 protein is CASSLGGGWETQYF. The CDR3, as DNA: TGTGCCAGCAGCTTAGGCGGGGGCTGGGAGACCCAGTACTTC. Combining the CDR3 with reference TRBV7-2 and TRBJ2-5 gives the whole variable domain GAGVSQSPSNKVTEKGKDVELRCDPISGHTALYWYRQSLGQGLEFLIYFQGNSAPDKSGLPSDRFSAERTGGSVSTLTIQRTQQEDSAVYLCASSLGGGWETQYFGPGTRLLVL.

The gene calls are TRBV28 and TRBJ1-2, with TRBD1 as a possible D gene (5 bases). This CDR3 is built from 14 residues. Per the germline V gene, CDR1 is MDHEN and CDR2 is SYDVKM. The germline V and J ends were trimmed by 2 bases and 4 bases, with 11 bases remaining between them. CDR3: CASSLQGQFYGYTF. The CDR3, as DNA: TGTGCCAGCAGTTTACAGGGCCAGTTCTATGGCTACACCTTC.

The chain carries TRBV10-3 and TRBJ2-3; TRBD2 aligns across 7 bases. This CDR3 is 13 amino acids long. CDR1 and CDR2 from the germline V gene are ENHRY and SYGVKD. V was clipped by 6 bases and J by 5 bases; unmatched bases: 5. CDR3 coding DNA: TGTGCCATCAGCGTGGGAGGGGTAGATACGCAGTATTTT. Its translation is CAISVGGVDTQYF.

The chain is built from TRBV6-5 and TRBJ1-3; D not resolved. CDR3 length: 14 amino acids. Per germline, CDR1 MNHEY and CDR2 SVGAGI. V lost 6 bases, J lost 1 base, and 10 bases lay in between. As DNA, the CDR3 is TGTGCCAGCAGGAGGGCGGATTCTGGAAACACCATATATTTT. Its translation: CASRRADSGNTIYF.

The V call is TRBV5-3, the J call TRBJ2-1; TRBD2 matches 8 bases. TRBV5-3 counts as an open reading frame of uncertain function. CDR3 length equals 16 residues. J was trimmed by 0 bases and V by 5 bases; bases with no gene match: 7. CDR3 in amino acids: CARSRLAGSSYNEQFF. The CDR3 region has the DNA TGTGCCAGAAGTCGTCTAGCGGGCAGCTCCTACAATGAGCAGTTCTTC.

V is TRBV29-1 and J is TRBJ2-3, with a possible D match to TRBD1 (6 bases). The germline gives CDR1 SQVTM, CDR2 ANQGSEA. This CDR3 region has 14 residues. V lost 4 bases, J lost 2 bases, and 13 bases lay in between. Here the CDR3 DNA reads TGCAGCGTTGGGGCAGGGGCCTCCACAGATACGCAGTATTTT. It specifies CSVGAGASTDTQYF.

The chain carries TRBV30 and TRBJ2-3; 11 nucleotides align to TRBD2. J lost 1 base, V lost 0 bases, and 6 bases had no gene match. The CDR3 covers 17 residues. CDR1 and CDR2 (germline): GTSNPN, SVGIG (reference sequence). This CDR3 reads CAWSVQPGLAGTDTQYF. The CDR3 DNA reads as TGTGCCTGGAGTGTACAACCGGGACTAGCGGGCACAGATACGCAGTATTTT.

The chain employs TRBV5-1 and TRBJ2-2; D may be TRBD2 (6 bases). The V gene lost 3 bases and the J gene lost 5 bases, with 11 bases spanning the gap. This CDR3 is built from 14 residues. Germline loops: CDR1 SGHRS, CDR2 YFSETQ. CDR3 residues: CASSSAAGTGELFF. Written as DNA, the CDR3 is TGCGCCAGCAGCTCTGCCGCGGGGACCGGGGAGCTGTTTTTT.

The V gene is TRBV5-1, the J gene TRBJ2-5, with TRBD2 identical over 10 bases. With V trimmed by 0 bases and J by 2 bases, 1 base remained unmatched. Germline V lookup: CDR1 SGHRS, CDR2 YFSETQ. This CDR3 has 15 amino acids. CDR3 region: CASSLVAGGQETQYF. The CDR3 coding sequence is TGCGCCAGCAGCTTGGTAGCGGGAGGTCAAGAGACCCAGTACTTC.

The chain couples TRBV6-4 to TRBJ2-6; D is ambiguous. The CDR3 extends over 14 amino acids. Trimming shortened V by 7 bases and J by 2 bases, and 9 bases separated the two germline ends. Germline values: CDR1 MRHNA, CDR2 SNTAGT. Written as DNA, the CDR3 is TGTGCCAGCACCCAGACTGCTGGGGCCAACGTCCTGACTTTC. The encoded protein is CASTQTAGANVLTF.

The rearrangement uses TRBV4-2 and TRBJ2-2; the D gene is possibly TRBD1 (5 bases). The CDR3 sequence is 17 residues long. Trimming removed 0 bases at V and 4 bases at J, with 15 bases between. Germline assignment: CDR1 LGHNA and CDR2 YNFKEQ. Written as DNA, the CDR3 is TGTGCCAGCAGCCAAGAGGACCTAGGGGCGGTCACCGGGGAGCTGTTTTTT. It encodes CASSQEDLGAVTGELFF.

The V gene is TRBV14, the J gene TRBJ2-7, with 7 bases lining up with TRBD2. Losses at the gene ends were 2 bases for V and 7 bases for J; bases not matched to a gene: 17. This CDR3 contains 17 residues. CDR1 and CDR2 (germline): SGHDN, FVKESK. The CDR3: CASSQLLPSGSLEEQYF. The CDR3, as DNA: TGTGCCAGCAGCCAACTTCTGCCTAGCGGTTCCCTTGAGGAGCAGTACTTC.

The chain uses TRBV5-1 and TRBJ1-2, with 8 bases matching TRBD1. This CDR3 has 15 amino acids. V shed 3 bases and J 4 bases; nucleotides not matched to a gene: 8. CDR1 is SGHRS and CDR2 is YFSETQ in the germline V gene. CDR3 loop: CASSWDRTGIYGYTF. The CDR3 nucleotides read TGCGCCAGCAGCTGGGATCGGACAGGGATCTATGGCTACACCTTC.

This sequence joins TRBV5-4 and TRBJ2-3; D unclear. V was shortened by 4 bases and J by 1 base, with 10 bases between the two germline ends. Germline V gene data show CDR1 as SGHNT and CDR2 as YYREEE (reference sequence). The CDR3 contains 14 residues. The DNA of the CDR3 is TGTGCCAGCAGCGGTCGAACGGGCACAGATACGCAGTATTTT. This translates into CASSGRTGTDTQYF.

By share, this clone counts as large. Other DNA sequences within the sample encode an identical CDR3. V usage is TRBV12-3 or TRBV12-4 and J usage is TRBJ1-1; 7 positions match TRBD1. This CDR3 has 13 amino acids. With 2 bases clipped from V and 5 bases from J, the junction kept 2 bases outside the gene matches. The CDR3 loop reads CASSLYRGTEAFF. The CDR3 coding sequence is TGTGCCAGCAGTTTATACAGGGGAACTGAAGCTTTCTTT.

The chain employs TRBV21-1 and TRBJ2-1; TRBD2, as called in the table, went unchecked against the DNA. TRBV21-1 is recorded as a pseudogene. CDR3 length: 16 amino acids. The CDR3 loop reads CARIGTSGRRLHEQFF. DNA for the CDR3: TGTGCCAGAATAGGGACTAGCGGCAGGCGCTTACATGAGCAGTTCTTC.

V gene TRBV7-9 combines with J gene TRBJ2-5; a possible D gene is TRBD1 (6 bases). The CDR3 runs 13 residues. Trimming removed 5 bases at V and 3 bases at J, with 10 bases between. Germline V CDR1 and CDR2: SEHNR, FQNEAQ (reference sequence). CDR3 coding DNA: TGTGCCAGCAGCCTGGGACAAAAAGAGACCCAGTACTTC. Encoded protein: CASSLGQKETQYF. The full variable domain, its missing parts supplied by reference TRBV7-9 and TRBJ2-5, is DTGVSQNPRHKITKRGQNVTFRCDPISEHNRLYWYRQTLGQGPEFLTYFQNEAQLEKSRLLSDRFSAERPKGSFSTLEIQRTEQGDSAMYLCASSLGQKETQYFGPGTRLLVL.

The genes are TRBV19 and TRBJ1-1; the D gene is possibly TRBD1 (5 bases). Germline assignment: CDR1 LNHDA and CDR2 SQIVND (reference sequence). Trimming took 6 bases from V and 1 from J, leaving 12 bases between them. The CDR3 covers 14 residues. In DNA form, the CDR3 reads TGTGCCAGTAGGGGAGGGGAGGGGAACACTGAAGCTTTCTTT. As protein: CASRGGEGNTEAFF.

This clone was recorded a few times. The gene calls are TRBV9 and TRBJ2-5; 7 bases line up with TRBD2. The CDR3 runs 16 residues. Trimming cost V 3 bases and J 3 bases; bases outside gene matches: 11. The germline CDR1 and CDR2 sequences are SGDLS and YYNGEE. The CDR3 DNA reads as TGTGCCAGCAGCGCCGCGCATAGGGCGGGAGAAGAGACCCAGTACTTC. This translates into CASSAAHRAGEETQYF.

The V gene is TRBV27, the J gene TRBJ1-2, with TRBD1 matching over 8 bases. CDR3 length equals 14 residues. With V trimmed by 3 bases and J by 9 bases, 9 bases remained unmatched. Germline-derived CDR1 and CDR2 are MNHEY and SMNVEV (reference sequence). CDR3 region: CASSFADRVPSYTF. Written as DNA, the CDR3 is TGTGCCAGCAGTTTTGCGGACAGGGTCCCCAGCTACACCTTC.

J is TRBJ2-7 and V is TRBV4-1; TRBD1 might be the D (5 bases). This CDR3 has 13 residues. Germline CDR1 is MGHRA and CDR2 is YSYEKL. Trimming took 4 bases from V and 2 from J, leaving 9 bases between them. The CDR3 DNA reads TGCGCCAGCAGCCGCGACAGTCCCTACGAGCAGTACTTC. It yields the protein CASSRDSPYEQYF.